This T cell receptor (beta chain) was retrieved from a study of T-cell memory formation after mild COVID-19. Broader study findings: The CD4+ clones that contracted clustered mainly within CM and EM, and the CD8+ clones concentrated in EMRA. Pre-infection memory already had some responding clones, implying cross-reactive memory joined.

TCRdb analysed the 5' RACE reads with MiXCR anew, one entry per CDR3 protein. This table has 470,000 or so distinct CDR3 sequences, approximately 19% appearing once. The table lists this clonotype with a few counts. Its specificity is not known. The CDR3 is 13 residues long. Germline-derived CDR1 and CDR2 are LGHNA and YNFKEQ. V was pared by 0 bases and J by 8 bases, with 10 bases between. The sample was PBMCs or a T cell subset sorted from them (not recorded which). This TCR derives from a man between 18 and 35 years old who had mild COVID-19 (a few samples of this study predate the infection). Cell type and time point are not known. This rearrangement joins TRBV4-2 to TRBJ1-1; possible D gene TRBD1, 6 bases. CDR3 residues: CASSQDRGREAFF. Written as DNA, the CDR3 is TGTGCCAGCAGCCAAGACCGGGGGCGGGAAGCTTTCTTT.